These T cell receptor beta chains were read from a single sample in a study of control samples from healthy donors and cancer patients. Data came from immunoSEQ multiplex PCR; TCRdb stores just in-frame clones and leaves some out. The table shows 120,000 to 150,000 clones, with 75% to 95% occurring only once. Sample: blood. The receptor set was obtained from a man aged 25 to 40 in good health. Both conserved end residues are part of each CDR3. A D gene is named only where the DNA matches it firmly. Where a row states a size, it is once, few, many or the class of an expanded clone; other rows omit it.

cdr3_aa cdr3_nt d_call v_call clone_size cdr3_length j_call
CASSVVSSGQVYNEQFF TGTGCCAGCAGCGTAGTTTCTAGCGGGCAGGTCTACAATGAGCAGTTCTTC TRBD2 TRBV9 - 17 TRBJ2-1
CASSPGGGASWAEQYF TGCGCCAGCTCCCCGGGCGGGGGGGCTAGCTGGGCCGAGCAGTACTTC TRBD2 TRBV5-1 - 16 TRBJ2-7
CASSQSKVSRPTNEKLFF TGCGCCAGCAGTCAATCGAAGGTTTCCAGGCCAACTAATGAAAAACTGTTTTTT - TRBV23-1 few 18 TRBJ1-4
CAIMAGGTEAFF TGTGCCATCATGGCGGGGGGCACTGAAGCTTTCTTT - TRBV10-3 few 12 TRBJ1-1
CATSRGAGGEYGYTF TGTGCCACCAGCAGAGGAGCAGGGGGCGAGTATGGCTACACCTTC TRBD1 TRBV15 - 15 TRBJ1-2
CASVGTVNTEAFF TGCGCCAGCGTGGGGACAGTGAACACTGAAGCTTTCTTT TRBD1 TRBV5-1 - 13 TRBJ1-1
CASSLTGDYGYTF TGTGCCAGCAGTTTGACAGGAGACTATGGCTACACCTTC - TRBV27 - 13 TRBJ1-2
CASSSRDRPGGGYTF TGTGCCAGCAGTTCCCGGGACAGGCCGGGGGGTGGCTACACCTTC TRBD1 TRBV6-5 - 15 TRBJ1-2
CASSPYGGSGNTIYF TGTGCCAGCAGCCCATATGGGGGAAGTGGAAACACCATATATTTT - TRBV14 - 15 TRBJ1-3
CASSIGTGGLEQYF TGTGCCAGTAGTATAGGGACAGGGGGCCTCGAGCAGTACTTC TRBD1 TRBV19 - 14 TRBJ2-7
CASSLRTEAFF TGTGCCAGCAGCTTGCGCACTGAAGCTTTCTTT - TRBV11-2 - 11 TRBJ1-1
CASSSKGQGADEKLFF TGTGCCAGCAGTTCAAAAGGACAGGGGGCCGATGAAAAACTGTTTTTT TRBD1 TRBV28 - 16 TRBJ1-4
CATSREVAYNEQFF TGTGCCACCAGCAGAGAGGTGGCCTACAATGAGCAGTTCTTC - TRBV15 - 14 TRBJ2-1
CASSLSPGQLSNYGYTF TGTGCCAGCAGTTTAAGCCCGGGACAGCTTTCTAACTATGGCTACACCTTC TRBD1 TRBV27 - 17 TRBJ1-2
CASSWTSGETDTQYF TGTGCCAGCAGCTGGACTAGCGGGGAGACAGATACGCAGTATTTT TRBD2 TRBV5-6 - 15 TRBJ2-3
CASSIGTGANVLTF TGTGCCAGCAGTATAGGGACAGGGGCCAACGTCCTGACTTTC - TRBV6-5 - 14 TRBJ2-6
CASRGFNTEAFF TGTGCCAGCCGGGGATTTAACACTGAAGCTTTCTTT - TRBV19 - 12 TRBJ1-1
CASSEQGEVGYTF TGCGCCAGCAGTGAACAGGGCGAAGTAGGCTACACCTTC - TRBV10-2 - 13 TRBJ1-2
CASRVAYSNQPQHF TGTGCCAGCAGGGTAGCATATAGCAATCAGCCCCAGCATTTT - TRBV27 - 14 TRBJ1-5
CASSLGQGSGDTQYF TGTGCCAGCAGTTTAGGCCAGGGGTCGGGAGATACGCAGTATTTT - TRBV27 - 15 TRBJ2-3
CATSRDFAPNEQFF TGTGCCACCAGCAGAGATTTCGCCCCCAATGAGCAGTTCTTC - TRBV15 - 14 TRBJ2-1
CASSEGSVGEQFF TGTGCCAGCAGTGAGGGCAGTGTGGGTGAGCAGTTCTTC - TRBV6-4 - 13 TRBJ2-1
CATSDLRLQGRKNTGELFF TGTGCCACCAGTGATTTGAGATTACAGGGGAGGAAGAACACCGGGGAGCTGTTTTTT - TRBV24-1 once 19 TRBJ2-2
CASSFLNTGELFF TGTGCCAGCAGTTTCCTGAACACCGGGGAGCTGTTTTTT - TRBV28 - 13 TRBJ2-2
CASSSTSRDKWLGNSPLHF TGTGCCAGCAGTTCGACGTCCCGGGACAAATGGTTAGGGAATTCACCCCTCCACTTT - TRBV6-2/TRBV6-3 - 19 TRBJ1-6
CAFTPPSPTLYGYTF TGTGCCTTCACGCCCCCGTCCCCGACCCTATATGGCTACACCTTC - TRBV30 - 15 TRBJ1-2
CASSPISGQGGYNEQFF TGTGCCAGCAGTCCGATCTCCGGACAGGGCGGGTACAATGAGCAGTTCTTC TRBD1 TRBV27 - 17 TRBJ2-1
CASSQGPQVYNEQFF TGTGCCAGCAGCCAAGGACCGCAGGTCTACAATGAGCAGTTCTTC - TRBV3-1/TRBV3-2 - 15 TRBJ2-1
CAGRQGGLTGELFF TGTGCCGGCAGACAGGGAGGTCTCACCGGGGAGCTGTTTTTT - TRBV19 - 14 TRBJ2-2
CATQDRGQGGRAFF TGTGCCACCCAGGACCGGGGACAGGGCGGTCGAGCTTTCTTT TRBD1 TRBV28 - 14 TRBJ1-1
CASSYGTSGSDTQYF TGTGCCAGCAGTTACGGGACTAGCGGCTCAGATACGCAGTATTTT TRBD2 TRBV6-5 - 15 TRBJ2-3
CAWSPTSTGSGYTF TGTGCCTGGAGCCCCACCAGTACTGGGAGCGGCTACACCTTC - TRBV30 - 14 TRBJ1-2
CASSLTGGAAEKLFF TGTGCCAGCAGTCTTACAGGGGGCGCGGCTGAAAAACTGTTTTTT TRBD1 TRBV28 - 15 TRBJ1-4
CASSLAPGAVEQYF TGTGCCAGCAGCTTGGCCCCGGGGGCAGTCGAGCAGTACTTC - TRBV5-4 - 14 TRBJ2-7
CASSLGLAGGETQYF TGCGCCAGCAGCTTGGGACTAGCGGGGGGAGAGACCCAGTACTTC TRBD2 TRBV5-1 - 15 TRBJ2-5
CASRPEVAGELFF TGTGCCAGCAGACCCGAAGTAGCCGGGGAGCTGTTTTTT - TRBV7-2 - 13 TRBJ2-2
CASSPGTGNYGYTF TGTGCCAGCAGCCCCGGGACAGGGAACTATGGCTACACCTTC TRBD1 TRBV5-5 - 14 TRBJ1-2
CASSPRGGETQYF TGTGCCAGCAGCCCCCGAGGGGGAGAGACCCAGTACTTC - TRBV13 - 13 TRBJ2-5